The next 32 T cell receptor beta chains were all read from a single sample in a study of blood T cell repertoires in COVID-19. Method: immunoSEQ multiplex PCR; TCRdb's copy keeps in-frame clones and lacks some. Of 210,000 or so clones detected, less than 85% appear once; the ten largest clones hold roughly 7.8%. Sequenced input: peripheral blood. The receptors here all came from an elderly woman with COVID-19, enrolled during active disease.

This sequence joins TRBV3-1 (or the pseudogene TRBV3-2) and TRBJ1-1, with TRBD1 matching 7 bases. Germline CDR1 and CDR2: LGHDT and YNNKEL (reference sequence). CDR3 length equals 11 residues. The J segment lost 12 bases and the V segment lost 6 bases, leaving 7 bases of the junction unmatched. The CDR3 is CASRATGEPFF. The CDR3, as DNA: TGTGCCAGCAGGGCCACAGGGGAACCTTTCTTT.

This chain connects TRBV7-3 to TRBJ1-2; a possible D gene is TRBD1 (5 bases). Germline CDR1 SGHTA, CDR2 FQGTGA. The CDR3 is 13 residues long. V was cut by 3 bases and J by 13 bases, with 18 bases left in between. The CDR3 region has the DNA TGTGCCAGCAGCTTGTATTCGGGGACTACCTTCACCTTC. It codes for CASSLYSGTTFTF.

The chain uses TRBV21-1 and TRBJ2-1; the DNA was not compared with TRBD1, the D call given in the table. TRBV21-1 is deemed a pseudogene. The CDR3 is 19 residues long. The CDR3 loop reads CASSPYKPPGQYSYNEQFF. CDR3 DNA: TGTGCCAGCAGCCCTTACAAACCACCAGGTCAATACTCCTACAATGAGCAGTTCTTC.

The rearrangement joins TRBV5-1 to TRBJ2-1, with a tentative D call TRBD2 (6 bases). Germline lookup yields CDR1 SGHRS and CDR2 YFSETQ. The CDR3 loop spans 17 amino acids. The V end lost 4 bases, the J end lost 0 bases, and 17 bases lay between the germline ends. CDR3 region: CASSPGLPVSSYNEQFF. The CDR3, as DNA: TGCGCCAGCAGCCCGGGACTTCCAGTCAGCTCCTACAATGAGCAGTTCTTC.

The chain links TRBV15 to TRBJ1-1, with a weak D call TRBD1 (5 bases). Trimming took 3 bases from V and 0 from J, leaving 14 bases between them. The CDR3 extends over 16 amino acids. Germline CDR1 LNHNV, CDR2 YYDKDF (reference sequence). The CDR3 spells CATSRGLDKLNTEAFF. The CDR3 DNA is TGTGCCACCAGCAGGGGACTAGACAAACTGAACACTGAAGCTTTCTTT.

The CDR3 region is CASEGGGEGTEAFF. CDR3 bases: TGCGCCAGCGAGGGAGGGGGTGAAGGCACTGAAGCTTTCTTT. V and J are TRBV5-1 and TRBJ1-1, with D maybe TRBD1 (6 bases). V was pared by 7 bases and J by 4 bases, with 17 bases between. The CDR3 is 14 amino acids. Germline V lookup: CDR1 SGHRS, CDR2 YFSETQ.

This clone showed up just a few times. This chain joins TRBV27 and TRBJ1-4; a possible D gene is TRBD1 (5 bases). In germline, CDR1 is MNHEY, CDR2 SMNVEV (reference sequence). CDR3 length: 15 residues. V was pared by 2 bases and J by 3 bases, with 10 bases between. The CDR3 loop is CASSLQGGANEKLFF. DNA of the CDR3: TGTGCCAGCAGTTTACAGGGTGGGGCTAATGAAAAACTGTTTTTT.

The V gene is TRBV5-4, the J gene TRBJ2-5; 9 bases match TRBD2. With V trimmed by 4 bases and J by 0 bases, 7 bases remained unmatched. The CDR3 is 16 amino acids. Germline CDR1 SGHNT, CDR2 YYREEE (reference sequence). CDR3 protein: CASSRPSGDYQETQYF. The CDR3 DNA sequence: TGTGCCAGCAGCAGGCCTAGCGGGGATTACCAAGAGACCCAGTACTTC.

This chain links TRBV9 with TRBJ1-1; 8 bases agree with TRBD1. This CDR3 has 15 amino acids. The V gene's germline CDR1 is SGDLS and CDR2 YYNGEE. V gave up 4 bases and J gave up 1 base; unmatched junction bases: 6. CDR3 in DNA: TGTGCCAGCAGCCCCCGGGACAGGCGGAACACTGAAGCTTTCTTT. Amino acid sequence: CASSPRDRRNTEAFF.

The genes are TRBV28 and TRBJ1-2, with a tentative D call TRBD1 (5 bases). Germline assignment: CDR1 MDHEN and CDR2 SYDVKM. The CDR3 is 14 residues long. V was pared by 8 bases and J by 4 bases, with 17 bases between. The CDR3 coding sequence is TGTGCCAGCCAAACCCGGGGGGAACTCTATGGCTACACCTTC. Translation gives CASQTRGELYGYTF.

V usage is TRBV2 and J usage is TRBJ1-2, with 7 bases fitting TRBD1. CDR1 and CDR2 (germline): SNHLY, FYNNEI. CDR3 length equals 14 residues. Germline trimming cut 4 bases from V and 6 bases from J; bases unmatched to any gene: 8. The CDR3 protein is CASSGARGIDGYTF. In nucleotides, the CDR3 is TGTGCCAGCAGTGGCGCCAGGGGGATCGATGGCTACACCTTC.

There are a few counts of this clone. J is TRBJ2-5 and V is TRBV5-1; D call uncertain. Trimming cost V 2 bases and J 5 bases, with 7 bases left between them. The CDR3 spans 12 residues. Germline lookup yields CDR1 SGHRS and CDR2 YFSETQ. CDR3 coding DNA: TGCGCCAGCAGCTTCGAGTTGGAGACCCAGTACTTC. This gives the protein CASSFELETQYF.

The chain is built from TRBV4-2 and TRBJ1-3; 7 bases match TRBD1. The CDR3 totals 14 residues. The germline gives CDR1 LGHNA, CDR2 YNFKEQ. With V trimmed by 5 bases and J by 2 bases, 3 bases remained unmatched. CDR3 in amino acids: CASSTGVPGNTIYF. CDR3 sequence (DNA): TGTGCCAGCAGCACAGGGGTCCCTGGAAACACCATATATTTT.

As to this clone: Possible read error: a much larger clone is one base away. V gene TRBV9 combines with J gene TRBJ2-2, with D perhaps matching TRBD2 (5 bases). Germline V CDR1 and CDR2: SGDLS, YYNGEE. V was clipped by 4 bases and J by 2 bases, with 24 bases between them. CDR3 length: 19 residues. CDR3 DNA sequence: TGTGCCAGCAGCCCCCACAGCAGGAGCCTCGAGGGAAACACCGGGGAGCTGTTTTTT. It is translated as CASSPHSRSLEGNTGELFF.

The rearrangement uses TRBV4-2 and TRBJ1-4; D perhaps matches TRBD1 (5 bases). CDR3 size: 15 residues. Trimming removed 3 bases from V and 7 bases from J, with 15 bases in between. CDR1 and CDR2 (germline): LGHNA, YNFKEQ. CDR3 region: CASSQARGAGEKLFF. In nucleotides, the CDR3 is TGTGCCAGCAGCCAGGCAAGGGGCGCCGGTGAAAAACTGTTTTTT.

The V call is TRBV5-4, the J call TRBJ1-5; D possibly corresponds to TRBD1 (6 bases). Germline values: CDR1 SGHNT, CDR2 YYREEE (reference sequence). V was pared by 1 base and J by 7 bases, with 12 bases between. There are 14 residues in the CDR3. CDR3 DNA: TGTGCCAGCAGCTTGAGGGGGTCGAACCAGCCCCAGCATTTT. Translating it yields CASSLRGSNQPQHF.

V and J are TRBV7-3 and TRBJ1-1; D may be TRBD1 (5 bases). The V end was cut by 0 bases, the J end by 1 base, with 6 bases between. Germline lookup yields CDR1 SGHTA and CDR2 FQGTGA. The CDR3 spans 14 residues. In nucleotides, the CDR3 is TGTGCCAGCAGCTTAACTGGGGCGAACACTGAAGCTTTCTTT. Protein: CASSLTGANTEAFF.

The J gene is TRBJ1-6, the V gene TRBV9; TRBD1 aligns across 7 bases. The CDR3 consists of 18 residues. CDR1 is SGDLS and CDR2 is YYNGEE in the germline V gene. J was trimmed by 7 bases and V by 9 bases; bases with no gene match: 22. In DNA form, the CDR3 reads TGTGCCAAACGTGGGGACAGTGTGCGAGAACTCCTCAATTCACCCCTCCACTTT. As protein: CAKRGDSVRELLNSPLHF.

V gene TRBV4-1 combines with J gene TRBJ2-2; 10 bases map to TRBD1. The CDR3 is 17 amino acids. Germline CDR1 and CDR2: MGHRA and YSYEKL. The V gene end was trimmed by 0 bases and the J gene end by 11 bases; junction bases not matched to a gene: 12. In DNA form, the CDR3 reads TGCGCCAGCAGCCAAGATCGGGACAGGGGCACCCCGTTAGAGCTGTTTTTT. It is translated as CASSQDRDRGTPLELFF.

The chain uses TRBV5-1 and TRBJ2-1; 13 bases are a match to TRBD2. The CDR3 spans 16 residues. In germline, CDR1 is SGHRS, CDR2 YFSETQ. Trimming took 0 bases from V and 8 from J; bases not matched to a gene: 5. Here the CDR3 reads CASSLGTSGGGDEQFF. The CDR3 DNA follows: TGCGCCAGCAGCTTGGGGACTAGCGGGGGCGGGGATGAGCAGTTCTTC.

In this sample, this clone turned up once. This rearrangement joins TRBV28 to TRBJ2-1, with 7 bases lining up with TRBD2. The trim removed 6 bases at V and 4 bases at J, leaving 6 bases unmatched. Germline CDR1 is MDHEN and CDR2 is SYDVKM. This CDR3 is 14 amino acids long. This CDR3 is CASRSGLQYNEQFF. Written as DNA, the CDR3 is TGTGCCAGCAGGTCGGGACTACAATACAATGAGCAGTTCTTC.

This sequence joins TRBV11-3 and TRBJ2-1; 7 bases align to TRBD2. Unmatched junction bases numbered 7, after V lost 5 bases and J lost 3 bases. Germline loops: CDR1 SGHNT, CDR2 YENEEA. The CDR3 covers 15 residues. CDR3 loop: CASSAGGSSYNEQFF. CDR3 sequence (DNA): TGTGCCAGCAGCGCCGGGGGGTCTAGCTACAATGAGCAGTTCTTC. Full variable domain (missing parts from reference TRBV11-3 and TRBJ2-1): EAGVVQSPRYKIIEKKQPVAFWCNPISGHNTLYWYLQNLGQGPELLIRYENEEAVDDSQLPKDRFSAERLKGVDSTLKIQPAELGDSAVYLCASSAGGSSYNEQFFGPGTRLTVL.

The chain recombines TRBV18 with TRBJ2-6; 7 nucleotides align to TRBD1. Losses at the gene ends were 1 base for V and 0 bases for J; bases not matched to a gene: 6. The CDR3 is 18 amino acids. Looked up from germline, CDR1 is KGHSH and CDR2 is LQKENI. CDR3 in amino acids: CASSPRDRAGSGANVLTF. The DNA of the CDR3 is TGTGCCAGCTCACCACGCGACAGGGCTGGCTCTGGGGCCAACGTCCTGACTTTC.

The rearrangement joins TRBV3-1 (or the pseudogene TRBV3-2) to TRBJ2-1; TRBD2 aligns across 9 bases. J gave up 15 bases and V 3 bases, and 9 bases lay outside the gene matches. The germline gives CDR1 LGHDT, CDR2 YNNKEL (reference sequence). The CDR3 extends over 13 amino acids. This CDR3 reads CASSHGGGAGMFF. The CDR3 DNA reads as TGTGCCAGCAGCCACGGCGGGGGGGCGGGGATGTTCTTC.

The chain combines TRBV4-2 with TRBJ1-3; 8 bases match TRBD1. Germline V gene lookup returns CDR1 LGHNA and CDR2 YNFKEQ. The CDR3 has 14 residues. J gave up 2 bases and V 3 bases, and 0 bases lay outside the gene matches. The chain's CDR3 is CASSQTGAGNTIYF. The CDR3 region has the DNA TGTGCCAGCAGCCAGACAGGGGCTGGAAACACCATATATTTT.

The chain employs TRBV11-2 and TRBJ1-3; 9 bases line up with TRBD1. Germline V gives CDR1 SGHAT, CDR2 FQNNGV. The CDR3 loop spans 16 amino acids. V dropped 5 bases and J dropped 0; count of bases not matched to a gene: 5. The CDR3 protein is CASSADRGSSGNTIYF. The DNA of the CDR3 is TGTGCCAGCAGCGCGGACAGGGGAAGCTCTGGAAACACCATATATTTT.

The chain is built from TRBV4-1 and TRBJ1-1; 9 bases are a match to TRBD1. The ends lost 1 base at V and 0 bases at J; junction bases unmatched: 6. CDR1 is MGHRA, CDR2 YSYEKL, per germline. The length of the CDR3 is 17 residues. The CDR3 nucleotides read TGCGCCAGCAGCCAAGGGCTGGGGACAGGGATGAACACTGAAGCTTTCTTT. Its protein is CASSQGLGTGMNTEAFF.

The V gene is TRBV5-1, the J gene TRBJ2-1; 9 positions match TRBD1. The CDR3 spans 15 residues. V trimming: 0 bases; J trimming: 4 bases; junction bases outside the gene matches: 2. The V gene's germline CDR1 is SGHRS and CDR2 YFSETQ. CDR3 amino acids: CASSLVGTGYNEQFF. The CDR3 DNA reads as TGCGCCAGCAGCTTGGTTGGGACAGGGTACAATGAGCAGTTCTTC.

The genes are TRBV4-1 and TRBJ2-3; TRBD2 agrees at 7 bases. Germline CDR1 and CDR2: MGHRA and YSYEKL. There are 15 residues in the CDR3. Losses at the gene ends were 5 bases for V and 2 bases for J; bases not matched to a gene: 7. In nucleotides, the CDR3 is TGCGCCAGCAGCGGGGGGGACGGGTACACAGATACGCAGTATTTT. Its protein is CASSGGDGYTDTQYF.

The rearrangement uses TRBV11-2 and TRBJ2-7, with 8 nucleotides matching TRBD2. Germline V gene lookup returns CDR1 SGHAT and CDR2 FQNNGV. This CDR3 is 16 amino acids long. The V gene end was trimmed by 5 bases and the J gene end by 2 bases; junction bases not matched to a gene: 11. The CDR3 region is CASSQGLGGVAYEQYF. CDR3 DNA: TGTGCCAGCAGCCAAGGCCTCGGGGGGGTAGCCTACGAGCAGTACTTC.

This rearrangement joins TRBV18 to TRBJ2-3; 9 nucleotides align to TRBD2. This CDR3 is 15 amino acids long. V lost 1 base and J lost 4; bases outside the gene matches: 3. CDR1 KGHSH and CDR2 LQKENI come from the germline V gene. The CDR3 region is CASSPLAGAPDTQYF. CDR3 DNA sequence: TGTGCCAGCTCACCACTAGCGGGAGCCCCAGATACGCAGTATTTT.

V and J are TRBV6-6 and TRBJ1-3; the D is unclear. The CDR3 has 14 amino acids. Between the trimmed V and J ends, which lost 1 base and 0 bases, there was a span of 4 bases. Germline V gives CDR1 MNHNY, CDR2 SVGAGI (reference sequence). The DNA of the CDR3 is TGTGCCAGCAGTTACTACATCTCTGGAAACACCATATATTTT. It specifies CASSYYISGNTIYF.